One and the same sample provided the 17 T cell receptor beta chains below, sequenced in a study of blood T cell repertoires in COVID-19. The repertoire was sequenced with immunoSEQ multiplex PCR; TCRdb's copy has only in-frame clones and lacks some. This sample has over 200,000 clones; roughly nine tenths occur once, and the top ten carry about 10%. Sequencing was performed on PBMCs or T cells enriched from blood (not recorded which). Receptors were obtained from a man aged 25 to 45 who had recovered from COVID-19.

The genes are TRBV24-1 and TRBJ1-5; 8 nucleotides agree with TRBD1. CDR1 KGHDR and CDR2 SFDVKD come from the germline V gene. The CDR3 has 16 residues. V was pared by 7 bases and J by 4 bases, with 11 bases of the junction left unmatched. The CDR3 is CATSEGQGSFNQPQHF. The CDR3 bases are TGTGCCACCAGCGAAGGACAGGGTAGTTTTAATCAGCCCCAGCATTTT.

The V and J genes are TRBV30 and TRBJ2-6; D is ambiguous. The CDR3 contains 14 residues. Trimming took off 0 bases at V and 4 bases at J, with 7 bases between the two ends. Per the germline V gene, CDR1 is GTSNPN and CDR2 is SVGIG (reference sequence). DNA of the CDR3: TGTGCCTGGAGTGTTGCAGTAGGGGCCAACGTCCTGACTTTC. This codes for CAWSVAVGANVLTF.

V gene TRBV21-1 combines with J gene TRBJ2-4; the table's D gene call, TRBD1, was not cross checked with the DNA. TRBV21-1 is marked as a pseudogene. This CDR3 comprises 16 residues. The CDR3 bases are TGTGCCAGCAGCAAAGATGGCAGATCGGCCAAAAACATTCAGTACTTC. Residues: CASSKDGRSAKNIQYF.

The CDR3 coding sequence is TGTGCCAGTAGTAGGGAGGGATTCAACTCCTACGAGCAGTACTTC. Its protein product is CASSREGFNSYEQYF. The rearrangement uses TRBV19 and TRBJ2-7; the match to TRBD2 covers 7 bases. From germline, CDR1 is LNHDA and CDR2 SQIVND (reference sequence). Trimming cost V 4 bases and J 0 bases; bases outside gene matches: 6. The CDR3 is 15 amino acids.

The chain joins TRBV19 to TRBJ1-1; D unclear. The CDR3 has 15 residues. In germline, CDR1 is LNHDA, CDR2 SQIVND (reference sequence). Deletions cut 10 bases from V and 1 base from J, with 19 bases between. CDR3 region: CAIRATWAGNTEAFF. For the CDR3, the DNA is TGTGCCATTAGGGCCACCTGGGCAGGGAACACTGAAGCTTTCTTT. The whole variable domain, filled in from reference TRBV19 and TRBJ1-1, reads DGGITQSPKYLFRKEGQNVTLSCEQNLNHDAMYWYRQDPGQGLRLIYYSQIVNDFQKGDIAEGYSVSREKKESFPLTVTSAQKNPTAFYLCAIRATWAGNTEAFFGQGTRLTVV.

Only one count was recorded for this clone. The CDR3 is CASSLIGRSYNEQFF. The CDR3 nucleotides read TGTGCCAGCAGTTTAATTGGAAGGAGCTACAATGAGCAGTTCTTC. The rearrangement links TRBV28 to TRBJ2-1; no reliable D call. The CDR3 runs to 15 residues. V shed 2 bases and J shed 3 bases, with 11 bases lying between them. Germline V CDR1 and CDR2: MDHEN, SYDVKM. The variable domain in full, completed from reference TRBV28 and TRBJ2-1, reads DVKVTQSSRYLVKRTGEKVFLECVQDMDHENMFWYRQDPGLGLRLIYFSYDVKMKEKGDIPEGYSVSREKKERFSLILESASTNQTSMYLCASSLIGRSYNEQFFGPGTRLTVL.

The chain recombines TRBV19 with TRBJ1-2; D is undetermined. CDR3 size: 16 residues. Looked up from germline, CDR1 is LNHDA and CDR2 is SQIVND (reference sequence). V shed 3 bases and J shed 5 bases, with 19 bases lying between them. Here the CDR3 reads CASSIPRYEVQYGYTF. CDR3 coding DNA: TGTGCCAGTAGTATTCCTCGATATGAGGTTCAATATGGCTACACCTTC.

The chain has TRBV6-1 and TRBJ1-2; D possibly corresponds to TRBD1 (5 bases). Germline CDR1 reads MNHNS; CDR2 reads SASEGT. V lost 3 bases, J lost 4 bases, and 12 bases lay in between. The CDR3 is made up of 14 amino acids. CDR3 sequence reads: CASSEAGNVYGYTF. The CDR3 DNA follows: TGTGCCAGCAGTGAGGCAGGGAATGTCTATGGCTACACCTTC.

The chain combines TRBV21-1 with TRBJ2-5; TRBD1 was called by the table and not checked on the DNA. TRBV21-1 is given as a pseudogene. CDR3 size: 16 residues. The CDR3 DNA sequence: TGTGCCAGCTCCTACGGGGAGAGGACAGGGCAAGAGACCCAGTACTTC. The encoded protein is CASSYGERTGQETQYF.

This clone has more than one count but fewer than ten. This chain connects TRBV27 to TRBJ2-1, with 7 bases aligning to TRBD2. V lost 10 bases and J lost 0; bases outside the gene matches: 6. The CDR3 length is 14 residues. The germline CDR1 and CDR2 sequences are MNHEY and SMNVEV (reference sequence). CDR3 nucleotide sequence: TGTGCCAATCCTCTAGCGGCCTCCTACAATGAGCAGTTCTTC. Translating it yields CANPLAASYNEQFF.

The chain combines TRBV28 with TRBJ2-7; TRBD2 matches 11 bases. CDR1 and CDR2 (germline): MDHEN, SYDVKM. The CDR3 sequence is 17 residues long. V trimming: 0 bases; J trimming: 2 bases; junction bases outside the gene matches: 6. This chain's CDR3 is CASSLWYPGLAAYEQYF. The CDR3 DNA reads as TGTGCCAGCAGTTTATGGTACCCGGGACTAGCGGCCTACGAGCAGTACTTC. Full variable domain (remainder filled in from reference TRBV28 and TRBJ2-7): DVKVTQSSRYLVKRTGEKVFLECVQDMDHENMFWYRQDPGLGLRLIYFSYDVKMKEKGDIPEGYSVSREKKERFSLILESASTNQTSMYLCASSLWYPGLAAYEQYFGPGTRLTVT.

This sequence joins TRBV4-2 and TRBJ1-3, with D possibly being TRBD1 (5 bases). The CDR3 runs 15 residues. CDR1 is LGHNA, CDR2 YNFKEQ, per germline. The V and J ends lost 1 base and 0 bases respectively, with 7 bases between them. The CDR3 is CASSQGGASGNTIYF. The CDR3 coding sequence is TGTGCCAGCAGCCAAGGTGGGGCCTCTGGAAACACCATATATTTT.

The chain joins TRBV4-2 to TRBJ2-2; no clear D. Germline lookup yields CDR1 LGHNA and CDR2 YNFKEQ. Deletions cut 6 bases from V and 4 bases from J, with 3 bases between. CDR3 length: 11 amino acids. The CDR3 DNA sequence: TGTGCCAGCAGGAGCACCGGGGAGCTGTTTTTT. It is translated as CASRSTGELFF.

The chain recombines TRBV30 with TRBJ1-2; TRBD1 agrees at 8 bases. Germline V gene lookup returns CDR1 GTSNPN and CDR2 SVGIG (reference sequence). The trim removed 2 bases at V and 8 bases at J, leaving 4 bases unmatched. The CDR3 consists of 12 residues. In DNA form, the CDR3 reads TGTGCCTGGAGTACACGGACAGGGGGCTACACCTTC. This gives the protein CAWSTRTGGYTF. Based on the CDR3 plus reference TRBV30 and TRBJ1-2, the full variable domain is SQTIHQWPATLVQPVGSPLSLECTVEGTSNPNLYWYRQAAGRGLQLLFYSVGIGQISSEVPQNLSASRPQDRQFILSSKKLLLSDSGFYLCAWSTRTGGYTFGSGTRLTVV.

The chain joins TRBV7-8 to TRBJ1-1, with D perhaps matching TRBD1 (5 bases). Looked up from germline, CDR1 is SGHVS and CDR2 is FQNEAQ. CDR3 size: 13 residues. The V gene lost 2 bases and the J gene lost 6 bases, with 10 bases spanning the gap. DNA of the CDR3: TGTGCCAGCAGCTTAATGGGGCTACCTGAAGCTTTCTTT. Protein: CASSLMGLPEAFF.

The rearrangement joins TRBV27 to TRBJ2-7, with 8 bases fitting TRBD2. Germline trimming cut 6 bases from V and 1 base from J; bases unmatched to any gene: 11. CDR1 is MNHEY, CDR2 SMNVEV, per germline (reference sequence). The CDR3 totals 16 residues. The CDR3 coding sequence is TGTGCCAGCAGCCGATCTCAGGCTAGCGGGTCCTACGAGCAGTACTTC. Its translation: CASSRSQASGSYEQYF.

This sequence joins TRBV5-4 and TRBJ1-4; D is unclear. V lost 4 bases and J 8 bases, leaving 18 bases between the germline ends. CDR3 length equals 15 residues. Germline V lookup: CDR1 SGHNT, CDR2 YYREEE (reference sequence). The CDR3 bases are TGTGCCAGCAGCCTCCCCCAAAGCGGCAGCGAAAAACTGTTTTTT. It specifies CASSLPQSGSEKLFF. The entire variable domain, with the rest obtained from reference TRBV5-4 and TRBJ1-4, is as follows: ETGVTQSPTHLIKTRGQQVTLRCSSQSGHNTVSWYQQALGQGPQFIFQYYREEENGRGNFPPRFSGLQFPNYSSELNVNALELDDSALYLCASSLPQSGSEKLFFGSGTQLSVL.